This T cell receptor beta chain was observed in a study of cytomegalovirus exposure and HLA in healthy donors. Study conclusions and caveats: What was likely a sequencing artifact was a cluster of highly shared sequence variants. Productive status was seen about 90% or about 30% of the time for most TCR beta V segments in an earlier analysis.

Primers included in the PCR were 60 Vbeta and 13 Jbeta primers. Profiling relied on immunoSEQ multiplex PCR, and the TCRdb table lists in-frame clones only, not all of them. The sample comprises about 180,000 clones, 75% to 85% of which are singletons, and about 1.5% rests with the top ten. As to this clone: Its antigen remains unidentified. The junction shows a germline mismatch at one end, possibly a read error.

The TCR sequence derives from a man aged 18 to 30 in good health and CMV-seronegative. Source material: PBMCs.

Here the CDR3 reads CASKGQVGVNAEAFF. The CDR3 DNA sequence: TGTGCCAGCAAGGGACAGGTTGGGGTGAACGCTGAAGCTTTCTTT. This chain links TRBV2 with TRBJ1-1, with 8 bases fitting TRBD1. The CDR3 contains 15 residues. The germline V gene has CDR1 SNHLY and CDR2 FYNNEI.